Included here is one TCR beta chain sequence, with context. After extraction with the RNeasy kit, roughly 0.45 to 1 ug of the RNA was reverse transcribed using random hexamers. The method of amplification for TCR beta CDR3 was immunoSEQ multiplex PCR, covering 54 Vbeta and 13 Jbeta. Each CDR3 protein gets one entry after TCRdb re-called the immunoSEQ multiplex PCR reads with MiXCR. In the table there are about 240,000 distinct CDR3 sequences, approximately 95% of which are singletons. Germline-derived CDR1 and CDR2 are SGHDN and FVKESK. Unmatched junction bases numbered 3, after V lost 0 bases and J lost 0 bases. There are 16 residues in the CDR3. The source of the sample is a study of CD8 T cells in Susac syndrome. Background on the study: When their blood was taken, the Susac syndrome patients had either not yet had any therapy, were taking corticosteroids, or were taking intravenous immunoglobulin alone.

Sequenced material: CD4+ T cells from PBMCs. The chain is built from TRBV14 and TRBJ2-3; 7 nucleotides match TRBD1. The receptor comes from a human donor with Susac syndrome. As DNA, the CDR3 is TGTGCCAGCAGCCAAGAAACAGGGGCTAGCACAGATACGCAGTATTTT. Translation: CASSQETGASTDTQYF. The full variable domain, completed using reference TRBV14 and TRBJ2-3, is EAGVTQFPSHSVIEKGQTVTLRCDPISGHDNLYWYRRVMGKEIKFLLHFVKESKQDESGMPNNRFLAERTGGTYSTLKVQPAELEDSGVYFCASSQETGASTDTQYFGPGTRLTVL.